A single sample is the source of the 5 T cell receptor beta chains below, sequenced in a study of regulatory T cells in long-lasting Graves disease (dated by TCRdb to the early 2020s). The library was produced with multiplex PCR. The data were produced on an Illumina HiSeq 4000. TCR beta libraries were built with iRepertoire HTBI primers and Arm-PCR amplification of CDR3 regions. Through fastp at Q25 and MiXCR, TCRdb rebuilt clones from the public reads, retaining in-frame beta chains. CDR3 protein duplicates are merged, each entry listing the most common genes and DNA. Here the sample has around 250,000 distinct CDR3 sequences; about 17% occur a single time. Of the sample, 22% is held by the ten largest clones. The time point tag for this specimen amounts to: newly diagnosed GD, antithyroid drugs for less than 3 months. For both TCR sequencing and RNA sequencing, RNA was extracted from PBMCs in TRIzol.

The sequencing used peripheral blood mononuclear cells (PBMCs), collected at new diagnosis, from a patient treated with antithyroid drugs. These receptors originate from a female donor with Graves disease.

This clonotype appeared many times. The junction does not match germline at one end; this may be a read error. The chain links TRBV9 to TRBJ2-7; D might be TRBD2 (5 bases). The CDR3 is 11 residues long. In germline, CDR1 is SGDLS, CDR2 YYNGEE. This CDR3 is CTSGGSYEQYF. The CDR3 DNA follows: TGTACCAGCGGTGGCTCCTACGAGCAGTACTTC.

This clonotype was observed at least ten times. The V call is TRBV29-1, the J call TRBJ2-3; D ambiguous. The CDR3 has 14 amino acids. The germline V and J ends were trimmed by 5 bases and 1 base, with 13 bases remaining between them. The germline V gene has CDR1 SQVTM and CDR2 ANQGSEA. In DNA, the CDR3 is TGCAGCGTTAACAGCAGGTTGGGCACAGATACGCAGTATTTT. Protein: CSVNSRLGTDTQYF.

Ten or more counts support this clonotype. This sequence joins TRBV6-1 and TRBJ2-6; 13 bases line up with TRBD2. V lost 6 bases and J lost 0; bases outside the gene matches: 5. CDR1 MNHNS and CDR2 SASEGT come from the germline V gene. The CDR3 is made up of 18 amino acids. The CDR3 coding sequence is TGTGCCAGCAGAAGACTAGCGGGAGGCCTCTCTGGGGCCAACGTCCTGACTTTC. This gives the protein CASRRLAGGLSGANVLTF.

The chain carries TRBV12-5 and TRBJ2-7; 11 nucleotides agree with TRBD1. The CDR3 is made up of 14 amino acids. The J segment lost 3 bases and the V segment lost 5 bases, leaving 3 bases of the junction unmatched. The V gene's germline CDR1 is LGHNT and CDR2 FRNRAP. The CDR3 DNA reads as TGTGCTAGTGGTCCCGGGACAGGGGGCTACGAGCAGTACTTC. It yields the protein CASGPGTGGYEQYF. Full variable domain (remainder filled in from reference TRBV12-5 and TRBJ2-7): DARVTQTPRHKVTEMGQEVTMRCQPILGHNTVFWYRQTMMQGLELLAYFRNRAPLDDSGMPKDRFSAEMPDATLATLKIQPSEPRDSAVYFCASGPGTGGYEQYFGPGTRLTVT.

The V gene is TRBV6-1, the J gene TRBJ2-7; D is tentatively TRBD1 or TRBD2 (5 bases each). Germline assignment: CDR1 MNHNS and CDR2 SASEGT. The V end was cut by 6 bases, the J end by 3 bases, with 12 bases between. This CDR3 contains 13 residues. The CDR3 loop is CASRWDRSYEQYF. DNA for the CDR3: TGTGCCAGCAGATGGGACCGAAGCTACGAGCAGTACTTC.